Described below is a single T cell receptor beta chain sequence and its context. The antigen is undetermined. TCRdb recomputed calls from the reads with MiXCR, one row per CDR3 protein. This table has approximately 390,000 distinct CDR3 sequences, about 35% appearing once. This sample was included in a study of T cell repertoires in cytomegalovirus infection. In the study overall: HLA-C-restricted CMV epitopes, recently identified, and well-studied HLA-B-restricted ones were used by the study.

Study-wide results and limits: HLA-C-restricted CMV clonotypes gave the most frequent clonotype in two of eight donors.

This TCR came from a human donor in good health (CMV status not recorded). Some clones in this sample may be carry-over from other donors' samples. The sample consisted of cultured PBMCs, taken from culture after CMV antigen stimulation.

The CDR3 DNA is TGTGCCAGCAGCTTGGGCAGGGTAATGAATCAGCCCCAGCATTTT. Its translation is CASSLGRVMNQPQHF. The chain is built from TRBV5-6 and TRBJ1-5; perhaps TRBD1 as D (5 bases). CDR1 SGHDT and CDR2 YYEEEE come from the germline V gene. The V end was cut by 0 bases, the J end by 4 bases, with 11 bases between. The CDR3 totals 15 residues.